This T cell receptor beta chain emerged from a study of control samples from healthy donors and cancer patients. This CDR3 is built from 13 residues. The protocol was immunoSEQ multiplex PCR, while the TCRdb copy is restricted to in-frame clones and leaves out a portion. In the table there are 100,000 to 150,000 clones, around nine tenths of which are singletons. The clonotype was recovered from a man younger than 30 in good health. The chain uses TRBV21-1 and TRBJ2-7; the D call in the table, TRBD2, was not verified against the DNA. TRBV21-1 constitutes a pseudogene. Sequencing used blood. CDR3 coding DNA: TGTGCCAGCAGCCCCCGTATCGGAGCCGAGCAGTACTTC. Translation gives CASSPRIGAEQYF.